The 3 T cell receptor beta chains in this list originate from one sample, sequenced in a study of control samples from healthy donors and cancer patients. The assay was immunoSEQ multiplex PCR, and TCRdb's table has in-frame clones only and misses some. The sample includes under 450,000 clones, more than 80% of them seen just once. Material for sequencing was PBMCs. The receptors shown here come from a man aged 35-49 years with head and neck cancer.

The V gene is TRBV20-1, the J gene TRBJ1-5; D possibly corresponds to TRBD1 (5 bases). Germline-derived CDR1 and CDR2 are DFQATT and SNEGSKA (reference sequence). V dropped 3 bases and J dropped 3 bases, with 12 bases sitting between them. The CDR3 sequence is 14 residues long. CDR3 in amino acids: CSASEDISNQPQHF. Written as DNA, the CDR3 is TGCAGTGCTAGTGAGGACATCTCCAATCAGCCCCAGCATTTT.

The CDR3 bases are TGTGCCAGCAGCTTAGATAGGCAGGGGGCTGGTAACTATGGCTACACCTTC. It translates to CASSLDRQGAGNYGYTF. The rearrangement links TRBV7-8 to TRBJ1-2, with 8 positions matching TRBD1. Germline loops: CDR1 SGHVS, CDR2 FQNEAQ. The CDR3 is made up of 17 amino acids. Trimming cost V 1 base and J 1 base; bases outside gene matches: 8.

The gene calls are TRBV11-1 and TRBJ1-3; D unresolved. Germline V gene lookup returns CDR1 SGHAT and CDR2 FQDESV (reference sequence). CDR3 length equals 13 residues. The ends were cut back, 6 bases at V and 0 bases at J, with 6 bases in the middle. The CDR3 region has the DNA TGTGCCAGCAGGGGATACTCTGGAAACACCATATATTTT. Its protein product is CASRGYSGNTIYF.